This entry lists 16 T cell receptor beta chains sequenced from one sample in a study of cytomegalovirus exposure and HLA in healthy donors. Clones were read by immunoSEQ multiplex PCR, and TCRdb kept only the in-frame ones, dropping some. The table shows 200,000 to 250,000 clones, with around four fifths occurring only once. Sequenced input: PBMCs. Every receptor here comes from a woman aged 25-40 years in good health and CMV-seropositive.

The genes are TRBV28 and TRBJ2-1; the D is unclear. The germline CDR1 and CDR2 sequences are MDHEN and SYDVKM. CDR3 size: 14 residues. Trimming left V 7 bases short and J 2 bases short, with 12 bases between. CDR3 loop: CASTLLGAYNEQFF. The CDR3 region has the DNA TGTGCCAGCACGTTGCTAGGAGCCTACAATGAGCAGTTCTTC. The full variable domain, in which reference TRBV28 and TRBJ2-1 provide the parts outside the CDR3, is DVKVTQSSRYLVKRTGEKVFLECVQDMDHENMFWYRQDPGLGLRLIYFSYDVKMKEKGDIPEGYSVSREKKERFSLILESASTNQTSMYLCASTLLGAYNEQFFGPGTRLTVL.

V gene TRBV9 combines with J gene TRBJ1-1; possible D gene TRBD1, 5 bases. CDR1 SGDLS and CDR2 YYNGEE come from the germline V gene. V lost 3 bases, J lost 6 bases, and 12 bases lay in between. The CDR3 has 13 amino acids. CDR3 in amino acids: CASSGGQGAEAFF. CDR3 nucleotide sequence: TGTGCCAGCAGCGGAGGGCAGGGCGCTGAAGCTTTCTTT.

V usage is TRBV27 and J usage is TRBJ2-7, with D perhaps matching TRBD1 (6 bases). In germline, CDR1 is MNHEY, CDR2 SMNVEV (reference sequence). V was clipped by 6 bases and J by 3 bases, with 9 bases between them. This CDR3 is 12 amino acids long. CDR3 protein: CASRKQGYEQYF. The CDR3 nucleotides read TGTGCCAGCAGGAAACAGGGCTACGAGCAGTACTTC.

Regarding this clone: Other DNA sequences in the same sample also yield this CDR3. The rearrangement joins TRBV5-1 to TRBJ2-7; weak D call: TRBD1 (6 bases). CDR3 length equals 13 residues. Trimming stripped 1 base from V and 1 base from J, with 6 bases between. Germline V CDR1 and CDR2: SGHRS, YFSETQ. The CDR3 DNA is TGCGCCAGCAGCTTGCAGGGGTCCTACGAGCAGTACTTC. Its translation is CASSLQGSYEQYF. The variable domain in full, with the rest retrieved from reference TRBV5-1 and TRBJ2-7, is KAGVTQTPRYLIKTRGQQVTLSCSPISGHRSVSWYQQTPGQGLQFLFEYFSETQRNKGNFPGRFSGRQFSNSRSEMNVSTLELGDSALYLCASSLQGSYEQYFGPGTRLTVT.

The V gene is TRBV11-2, the J gene TRBJ2-7, with 8 bases matching TRBD2. CDR1 and CDR2 (germline): SGHAT, FQNNGV. This CDR3 spans 18 amino acids. Germline trimming cut 5 bases from V and 2 bases from J; bases unmatched to any gene: 17. CDR3 DNA sequence: TGTGCCAGCAGCCTATATGTGGATCTAGCGGGTAGCACCTACGAGCAGTACTTC. It codes for CASSLYVDLAGSTYEQYF.

This clone occurred once. The chain employs TRBV29-1 and TRBJ1-2; D is undetermined. This CDR3 spans 11 amino acids. CDR1 is SQVTM and CDR2 is ANQGSEA in the germline V gene. Trimming left V 3 bases short and J 6 bases short, with 8 bases between. Written as DNA, the CDR3 is TGCAGCGTTGAGAGTGGGCATGGCTACACCTTC. Residues: CSVESGHGYTF.

This chain links TRBV7-9 with TRBJ2-3; D unclear. Germline values: CDR1 SEHNR, CDR2 FQNEAQ (reference sequence). Trimming pared 2 bases from V and 0 bases from J, leaving 12 bases between. The CDR3 is 16 amino acids. This CDR3 reads CASSLRRSSSTDTQYF. The CDR3 DNA reads as TGTGCCAGCAGCTTAAGAAGGAGCTCTAGCACAGATACGCAGTATTTT.

This chain connects TRBV6-5 to TRBJ1-1; D gene unclear. Germline V CDR1 and CDR2: MNHEY, SVGAGI. With 2 bases removed from V and 0 bases from J, the gap between germline ends came to 10 bases. The CDR3 is made up of 15 amino acids. The CDR3 spells CASSYQNLMNTEAFF. CDR3 coding DNA: TGTGCCAGCAGTTACCAGAACCTCATGAACACTGAAGCTTTCTTT.

This rearrangement joins TRBV6-4 to TRBJ1-5, with a tentative D call TRBD1 (6 bases). This CDR3 comprises 13 residues. Trimming shortened V by 3 bases and J by 3 bases, and 6 bases separated the two germline ends. CDR1 and CDR2 from the germline V gene are MRHNA and SNTAGT. CDR3 sequence: CASSEGANQPQHF. The DNA for the CDR3 is TGTGCCAGCAGTGAGGGGGCCAATCAGCCCCAGCATTTT.

This clone was observed a few times. As DNA, the CDR3 is TGTGCCAGCAGCTTAATAGCCTACGAGCAGTACTTC. Translating it yields CASSLIAYEQYF. This chain connects TRBV11-2 to TRBJ2-7; D unresolved. Germline CDR1 reads SGHAT; CDR2 reads FQNNGV. Trimming removed 2 bases from V and 2 bases from J, with 4 bases in between. This CDR3 region has 12 residues.

The rearrangement joins TRBV6-1 to TRBJ2-1, with a possible D match to TRBD2 (6 bases). This CDR3 region has 13 residues. Per germline, CDR1 MNHNS and CDR2 SASEGT. Trimming took off 5 bases at V and 9 bases at J, with 14 bases between the two ends. The CDR3 DNA is TGTGCCAGCAGTTGGCGGGAAGAAGTTGAGCAGTTCTTC. Its protein is CASSWREEVEQFF.

J is TRBJ1-5 and V is TRBV28; no clear D. The CDR3 is made up of 15 amino acids. The germline V gene encodes CDR1 MDHEN and CDR2 SYDVKM. V was trimmed by 6 bases and J by 4 bases, leaving 16 bases between them. CDR3: CASRTPDRENQPQHF. The CDR3 nucleotides are TGTGCCAGCAGAACCCCGGATAGGGAAAATCAGCCCCAGCATTTT.

This clone has only one observation. V and J are TRBV30 and TRBJ2-1; 7 bases align to TRBD2. The length of the CDR3 is 16 residues. Trimming took 2 bases from V and 4 from J; bases not matched to a gene: 11. Germline CDR1 and CDR2: GTSNPN and SVGIG (reference sequence). The DNA of the CDR3 is TGTGCCTGGAGTAGTTTTTCGGGAGGAGGATACAATGAGCAGTTCTTC. Amino acids: CAWSSFSGGGYNEQFF.

The chain employs TRBV30 and TRBJ1-1, with TRBD1 matching 7 bases. Trimming at V came to 5 bases and at J to 1 base, leaving 7 bases not matched to a gene. The CDR3 is made up of 14 amino acids. Per germline, CDR1 GTSNPN and CDR2 SVGIG (reference sequence). The CDR3 is CAWVTGTANTEAFF. The CDR3 coding sequence is TGTGCCTGGGTAACCGGGACAGCGAACACTGAAGCTTTCTTT.

The rearrangement links TRBV9 to TRBJ2-2; maybe TRBD1 (5 bases). The germline V and J ends were trimmed by 3 bases and 3 bases, with 9 bases remaining between them. CDR3 length equals 14 residues. Germline V gene data show CDR1 as SGDLS and CDR2 as YYNGEE. CDR3 protein: CASSEGLYTGELFF. In DNA form, the CDR3 reads TGTGCCAGCAGCGAGGGGTTATACACCGGGGAGCTGTTTTTT.

CDR3 in DNA: TGTGCCAGCAGCTATGGACAGGGTTTCGAGCAGTACTTC. Translating gives CASSYGQGFEQYF. This sequence joins TRBV7-2 and TRBJ2-7; the match to TRBD1 covers 8 bases. Trimming took 4 bases from V and 6 from J; bases not matched to a gene: 5. This CDR3 has 13 amino acids. The germline CDR1 and CDR2 sequences are SGHTA and FQGNSA.